This T cell receptor beta chain appears in the sequencing data of a study of blood T cells in healthy people across ages. Trimming pared 4 bases from V and 6 bases from J, leaving 12 bases between. This CDR3 spans 14 amino acids. Germline V gene sequence: CDR1 SEHNR, CDR2 FQNEAQ (reference sequence). On this clonotype: Because it lacks the conserved phenylalanine or tryptophan at the end, this CDR3 is likely a read error.

Using a J-beta primer mix together with a sample-barcoded 5' primer, a second PCR was run for roughly 7 to 11 cycles. Each single sample gave us at least 2.5 million CDR3-containing paired-end reads. A single record per CDR3 protein comes from TCRdb applying MiXCR to the 5' RACE reads. This table has roughly 1.9 million distinct CDR3 sequences, roughly two fifths appearing once. Each donor's blood draw was 8.5 to 10 milliliters of peripheral blood. The receptor was derived from a human donor in good health. Source material: blood. The chain couples TRBV7-9 to TRBJ1-4; D may be TRBD1 (5 bases). CDR3 DNA sequence: TGTGCCAGCAGCTCCGGGACGGAGTATGAAAAACTGTTTTCT. The encoded protein is CASSSGTEYEKLFS.